The 15 T cell receptor beta chains below come from one sample, sequenced in a study of T cell responses to AZD1222 COVID-19 vaccine. The table came from immunoSEQ multiplex PCR; TCRdb's copy has only in-frame clones and leaves some out. The sample has about 81,000 clones, under 95% seen once. The sample was peripheral blood, taken 28 days after the second AZD1222 dose. The receptors were sampled from an adult who received the AZD1222 COVID-19 vaccine.

The rearrangement links TRBV12-3 or TRBV12-4 to TRBJ1-2; 7 bases are a match to TRBD1. This CDR3 region has 13 residues. Germline trimming cut 6 bases from V and 5 bases from J; bases unmatched to any gene: 6. The CDR3 DNA follows: TGTGCCAGCAGCCCGGGACAGCGGTATGGCTACACCTTC. It codes for CASSPGQRYGYTF.

V gene TRBV29-1 combines with J gene TRBJ2-5; tentatively, D is TRBD1 (6 bases). CDR3 size: 13 residues. The germline V gene encodes CDR1 SQVTM and CDR2 ANQGSEA. Deletions cut 5 bases from V and 1 base from J, with 11 bases between. The CDR3 DNA reads as TGCAGCGTTCCGGGGACAACCCAAGAGACCCAGTACTTC. This codes for CSVPGTTQETQYF.

The chain joins TRBV27 to TRBJ1-1; TRBD1 is a possible D gene (5 bases). The ends were cut back, 6 bases at V and 7 bases at J, with 15 bases in the middle. Germline lookup yields CDR1 MNHEY and CDR2 SMNVEV (reference sequence). This CDR3 region has 13 residues. The CDR3 is CASSPRRDFEAFF. The CDR3 DNA follows: TGTGCCAGCAGCCCACGGAGGGACTTTGAAGCTTTCTTT.

The chain joins TRBV7-9 to TRBJ1-1, with D perhaps matching TRBD1 (6 bases). The CDR3 is 17 residues long. The germline gives CDR1 SEHNR, CDR2 FQNEAQ (reference sequence). Trimming left V 8 bases short and J 0 bases short, with 22 bases between. CDR3 sequence reads: CASAGRGRQGMNTEAFF. CDR3 bases: TGTGCCAGCGCTGGGAGAGGGCGGCAGGGGATGAACACTGAAGCTTTCTTT.

V usage is TRBV6-5 and J usage is TRBJ1-4; TRBD1 matches at 7 bases. The CDR3 runs to 15 residues. The germline gives CDR1 MNHEY, CDR2 SVGAGI. V shed 7 bases and J 1 base; nucleotides not matched to a gene: 6. CDR3: CASIVRQGTNEKLFF. Written as DNA, the CDR3 is TGTGCCAGCATTGTCCGACAGGGAACTAATGAAAAACTGTTTTTT.

This chain joins TRBV11-2 and TRBJ2-7; no clear D. This CDR3 contains 14 residues. Germline-derived CDR1 and CDR2 are SGHAT and FQNNGV. Trimming took 7 bases from V and 1 from J, leaving 14 bases between them. CDR3 sequence (DNA): TGTGCCAGCATCCAGAGTACTGGATCCTACGAGCAGTACTTC. The encoded protein is CASIQSTGSYEQYF.

The J gene is TRBJ1-5, the V gene TRBV18; weak D call: TRBD1 (6 bases). Trimming stripped 3 bases from V and 6 bases from J, with 12 bases between. The CDR3 loop spans 14 amino acids. The V gene's germline CDR1 is KGHSH and CDR2 LQKENI. The CDR3 coding sequence is TGTGCCAGCTCACCCCCACAGGGCGGTCAGCCCCAGCATTTT. Its translation is CASSPPQGGQPQHF.

The chain links TRBV25-1 to TRBJ1-1, with D possibly TRBD1 on 6 matching bases. V dropped 6 bases and J dropped 7 bases, with 15 bases sitting between them. Germline V gene data show CDR1 as MGHDK and CDR2 as SYGVNS. This CDR3 comprises 13 residues. CDR3 loop: CASREGGSLEAFF. CDR3 coding DNA: TGTGCCAGCAGGGAGGGGGGGAGCCTTGAAGCTTTCTTT.

About this clone: Other DNA sequences in this specimen translate into the identical CDR3. The V and J genes are TRBV18 and TRBJ2-2; no clear D. Trimming took 0 bases from V and 5 from J, leaving 1 base between them. CDR3 length: 12 residues. Germline V gives CDR1 KGHSH, CDR2 LQKENI. Here the CDR3 reads CASSPPTGELFF. The CDR3 DNA sequence: TGTGCCAGCTCACCACCGACCGGGGAGCTGTTTTTT.

This chain links TRBV5-1 with TRBJ1-4; D remains unclear. This CDR3 has 16 amino acids. The germline V and J ends were trimmed by 0 bases and 4 bases, with 13 bases remaining between them. Germline V gene data show CDR1 as SGHRS and CDR2 as YFSETQ. DNA for the CDR3: TGCGCCAGCAGCTTGGACGGGCGGGGTAATAATGAAAAACTGTTTTTT. Translated: CASSLDGRGNNEKLFF.

This sequence joins TRBV29-1 and TRBJ2-1, with D maybe TRBD2 (7 bases). The germline gives CDR1 SQVTM, CDR2 ANQGSEA. Trimming removed 3 bases at V and 2 bases at J, with 14 bases between. The CDR3 loop spans 15 amino acids. The CDR3 loop reads CSVERRGPPYNEQFF. CDR3 bases: TGCAGCGTTGAGAGGCGGGGGCCTCCCTACAATGAGCAGTTCTTC.

The genes are TRBV18 and TRBJ2-1; either TRBD1 or TRBD2 may supply D (5 bases each). The ends were cut back, 4 bases at V and 0 bases at J, with 10 bases in the middle. From germline, CDR1 is KGHSH and CDR2 LQKENI. There are 15 residues in the CDR3. The CDR3 region is CASSQGTRSYNEQFF. CDR3 DNA sequence: TGTGCCAGCTCACAGGGGACCCGCTCCTACAATGAGCAGTTCTTC.

The V gene is TRBV9, the J gene TRBJ1-5; D remains unclear. This CDR3 has 14 residues. The V and J ends lost 0 bases and 3 bases respectively, with 7 bases between them. The germline V gene encodes CDR1 SGDLS and CDR2 YYNGEE. CDR3 in amino acids: CASSVEADNQPQHF. The CDR3 nucleotides are TGTGCCAGCAGCGTAGAAGCAGACAATCAGCCCCAGCATTTT.

The V and J genes are TRBV12-2 and TRBJ2-1; TRBD2, the table's D call, lacks a check against the DNA. TRBV12-2 constitutes a pseudogene. The CDR3 sequence is 16 residues long. The CDR3 loop reads CASRSRLAGARNEQFF. The CDR3 nucleotides read TGTGCAAGTCGCTCCCGACTAGCGGGAGCTCGGAATGAGCAGTTCTTC.

J is TRBJ2-2 and V is TRBV24-1; D possibly corresponds to TRBD2 (5 bases). The CDR3 is 13 residues long. Germline V gene lookup returns CDR1 KGHDR and CDR2 SFDVKD. Between the trimmed V and J ends, which lost 5 bases and 5 bases, there was a span of 8 bases. Here the CDR3 DNA reads TGTGCCACCAGTGTCCGGGGAACCGGGGAGCTGTTTTTT. Protein: CATSVRGTGELFF.